This T cell receptor beta chain appears in the sequencing data of a study of PD-1 and CTLA-4 blockade in melanoma. This clone came up a few times. Method: immunoSEQ multiplex PCR; TCRdb's copy keeps in-frame clones and lacks some. The profile covers some 21,000 clones, with around 88% appearing a single time and 7.8% taken by the ten largest. The V end lost 1 base, the J end lost 4 bases, and 13 bases lay between the germline ends. Per germline, CDR1 SGHDN and CDR2 FVKESK. There are 15 residues in the CDR3. The TCR sequence derives from a human donor with melanoma. The sample was CD8+ T cells from peripheral blood, taken before anti-PD-1 treatment. The gene calls are TRBV14 and TRBJ1-2; the D gene is possibly TRBD1 (6 bases). The CDR3 region is CASSQVQGWLYGYTF. The CDR3, as DNA: TGTGCCAGCAGCCAAGTTCAGGGGTGGCTCTATGGCTACACCTTC.